The source of this TCR beta chain is a study of blood T cell repertoires in COVID-19 (dated by TCRdb to 2019 to 2021). For the wider study: Samples covering the acute and convalescent phases of COVID-19 were provided by collaborators in the United States, Italy and Spain. The dataset comprised deeply sampled blood TCRbeta repertoires from subjects exposed to, actively infected with, or recovered from COVID-19. Samples came from the ongoing ImmuneRACE study (first 160 participants) plus 1,254 subjects from 6 global collaborators. A de-identified subject ID, COVID-19 status, age in years and sex were almost always included in the sample metadata. Where HLA class I and class II types were available, the types were taken from metadata supplied by the sample provider, not from assay-based typing. The repertoires were released in a freely available public database intended as a resource for research on the immune response to SARS-CoV-2. The material from the prospective study consisted of cDNA or gDNA derived from T cells, B-cell-depleted T cells, or PBMCs.

Overall study results and their limits: The amount of clinical and demographic metadata varied by source and participant and was provided uncurated.

CDR1 is given as SGHNT and CDR2 as YYREEE, both from the germline V gene (reference sequence). Taken from cysteine to phenylalanine, the CDR3 has 16 residues. The read is trimmed to its CDR3 DNA, 48 bases read in frame from base 1. Unmatched junction bases come to 13, with V trimmed by 4 bases and J by 3 bases. The immunoSEQ Assay, a bias-controlled multiplex PCR, was used to amplify TCRbeta CDR3 regions from genomic DNA. Turning to the authors' computational methods: The number of nucleated cells in each sample was estimated by amplification of reference gene primers within the assay. To quantify the absolute abundance of each unique TCRbeta CDR3 rearrangement, sequence reads were collapsed and filtered. For each sample, productive Simpson clonality was calculated as the square root of Simpson's diversity index across productive rearrangements. Drawn from immuneACCESS, this table holds only the in-frame rearrangements with V and J called that TCRdb kept. Clones are partly lost; checked studies trace under half to an unresolved V gene and leave the rest unexplained. V, J and clone size derive from that table, while D and trimming were established from the DNA sequence. This sample holds about 140,000 clones; around 79% were observed only once. The ten largest clones capture roughly 8.6% of the sample.

As for this clone: Its antigen is currently not known. Qualities for individual bases were not recorded, and no much larger clone is one base off.

Each collaborating institution followed its own protocols to collect whole blood in K2EDTA tubes. For TCRbeta analysis, collaborators shipped samples in one of three forms: frozen whole blood, isolated PBMCs, or DNA extracted from either of those sample types. The V and J segments used are TRBV5-4 and TRBJ2-7; the junction holds 7 bases that match TRBD2. The origin of this receptor is a man in his forties or fifties with active or convalescent COVID-19. The material sequenced was peripheral blood. The DNA sequence is given as TGTGCCAGCAGCCTGACCGAGGCGGGAGCTCACTACGAGCAGTACTTC. This codes for CASSLTEAGAHYEQYF. The CDR3 plus the reference TRBV5-4 and TRBJ2-7 genes for the other parts give the full variable domain: ETGVTQSPTHLIKTRGQQVTLRCSSQSGHNTVSWYQQALGQGPQFIFQYYREEENGRGNFPPRFSGLQFPNYSSELNVNALELDDSALYLCASSLTEAGAHYEQYFGPGTRLTVT.